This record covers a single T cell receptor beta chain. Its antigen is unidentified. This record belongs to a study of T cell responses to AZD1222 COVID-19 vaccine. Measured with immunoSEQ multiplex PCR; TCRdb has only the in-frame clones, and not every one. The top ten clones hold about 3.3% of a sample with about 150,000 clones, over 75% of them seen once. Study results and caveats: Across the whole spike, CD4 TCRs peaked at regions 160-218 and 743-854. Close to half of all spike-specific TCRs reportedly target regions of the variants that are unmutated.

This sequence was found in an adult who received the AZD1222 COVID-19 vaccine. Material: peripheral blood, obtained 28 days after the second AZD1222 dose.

The CDR3 nucleotides are TGTGCCAGCAGTTACTCGATGCACGGCAACTATGGCTACACCTTC. Translating it yields CASSYSMHGNYGYTF. The chain has TRBV6-5 and TRBJ1-2, with no clear D. The CDR3 spans 15 residues. Germline assignment: CDR1 MNHEY and CDR2 SVGAGI. Deletions cut 0 bases from V and 2 bases from J, with 10 bases between.